In its sample, the clone carrying this TCR beta chain was seen a few times. What it binds is not known. The CDR3 loop spans 11 amino acids. From germline, CDR1 is DFQATT and CDR2 SNEGSKA (reference sequence). The V gene lost 1 base and the J gene lost 6 bases, with 5 bases spanning the gap. The data were taken from a study of post-analysis software for immune sequencing data. Built from TCR beta cDNA, the libraries had unique molecular identifiers in them. Yield was 500,000 to 600,000 cDNA molecules from about 1 to 10 million T cells. TCRdb analysed the PCR reads with MiXCR anew, one entry per CDR3 protein. The sample holds some 700,000 distinct CDR3 sequences, 55% to 60% seen once. Study results and caveats: Multiple sclerosis patients showed significantly lower normalized Chao1 diversity than controls did. Those samples that were prepared in the same batch co-clustered strongly by F measure. TRBV segments more frequent in patients than in controls numbered five and included TRBV5-6, TRBV5-1 and TRBV20-1.

The receptor was isolated from a girl aged 2-10 years with multiple sclerosis. This chain uses TRBV20-1 with TRBJ2-3, with D unclear. The specimen was blood. The CDR3 loop reads CSARGYDTQYF. CDR3 DNA sequence: TGCAGTGCTAGAGGGTACGATACGCAGTATTTT.